A selection of T cell receptor beta chains follows, all from one sample in a study of OX40 agonist ivuxolimab in advanced cancers. Assay used: immunoSEQ multiplex PCR; TCRdb lists only in-frame clones, some missing. The sample lists some 19,000 clones; around 87% were seen once. The sequences come from CD4+ or CD8+ T cells sorted from blood, collected in a trial of the OX40 agonist ivuxolimab. These receptors were obtained from an adult with an advanced solid tumor such as melanoma, head and neck, liver or kidney cancer. Each CDR3 is given with its conserved first and last residue. A D gene is named only where the DNA matches it firmly. The size entry is marked missing in some rows and otherwise reads once, few, many or a size class.

size	J	V	D	DNA	CDR3
NA	TRBJ2-1	TRBV6-5	TRBD2	TGTGCCAGCAAAAGCGGGGTACTCGATGAGCAGTTCTTC	CASKSGVLDEQFF
few	TRBJ1-2	TRBV2	NA	TGTGCCAGCAGTGCGAGGCCCACTAACTATGGCTACACCTTC	CASSARPTNYGYTF
NA	TRBJ2-7	TRBV7-2	NA	TGTGCCAGCAGCTTAGGGGGACCGGACGAGCAGTACTTC	CASSLGGPDEQYF
NA	TRBJ1-2	TRBV7-6	TRBD1	TGTGCCAGCAGCTTAGGACAGGGGGCGAGAGGCTACACCTTC	CASSLGQGARGYTF
medium-sized	TRBJ2-3	TRBV2	TRBD2	TGTGCCAGCAAGGGGGGACTAGCTCAATGGACAGATACGCAGTATTTT	CASKGGLAQWTDTQYF
once	TRBJ2-1	TRBV6-5	NA	TGTGCCAGCAGTTACGACCTTCCTAGCTCCTACAATGAGCAGTTCTTC	CASSYDLPSSYNEQFF
NA	TRBJ1-1	TRBV4-1	NA	TGCGCCAGCAGCCAAACCTGGGATCTGAACACTGAAGCTTTCTTT	CASSQTWDLNTEAFF
NA	TRBJ2-3	TRBV19	NA	TGTGCCAGTAGTATAACCCAGACAGAGCTGAGCACAGATACGCAGTATTTT	CASSITQTELSTDTQYF
NA	TRBJ2-2	TRBV7-9	NA	TGTGCCAGCAGCTTCTCGCAAGGGTGGCCCGGGGAGCTGTTTTTT	CASSFSQGWPGELFF
NA	TRBJ1-1	TRBV27	TRBD1	TGTGCCAGCAGGGATGGGCAGGGGGCCAACACTGAAGCTTTCTTT	CASRDGQGANTEAFF
NA	TRBJ2-1	TRBV6-5	TRBD2	TGTGCCAGCAGCCTCCTGCCGGGGGGGGACAATGAGCAGTTCTTC	CASSLLPGGDNEQFF
once	TRBJ2-2	TRBV6-4	NA	TGTGCCAGCAGTGACGCGGGACTTCCAACCGGGGAGCTGTTTTTT	CASSDAGLPTGELFF
NA	TRBJ1-1	TRBV6-6	NA	TGTGCCAGCAGGGCAGAGGCGGGGTCGGGTGAAGCTTTCTTT	CASRAEAGSGEAFF